This T cell receptor beta chain came from a study of breast tumors, draining lymph nodes, adjacent tissues. Overall study findings and caveats: Luminal-like breast cancer showed significantly greater tumor-nontumor repertoire similarity than basal-like breast cancer did. Findings are consistent with lymph node origin and intratumoral expansion of most tumor T cells. Compared with lymph nodes, tumors were less diverse; compared with nontumor tissue, more.

This clonotype has ten or more counts. Its antigen is not identified. Samples came from axillary lymph nodes draining the breast cancer. Germline CDR1 is DFQATT and CDR2 is SNEGSKA (reference sequence). With 4 bases removed from V and 4 bases from J, the gap between germline ends came to 10 bases. The CDR3 loop spans 13 amino acids. TCRdb re-called the multiplex PCR reads through MiXCR, storing one row per CDR3 protein. The repertoire has nearly 110,000 distinct CDR3 sequences, approximately 28% of them found once; the top ten carry 4.5% to 7%. The sample comprised axillary lymph node tissue. This chain uses TRBV20-1 with TRBJ1-4, with a possible D match to TRBD1 (5 bases). This receptor was obtained from a female donor with breast cancer. Some clones in this sample may be carry-over from other donors' samples. This CDR3 is CSAKPGDNEKLFF. Here the CDR3 DNA reads TGCAGTGCTAAACCGGGGGATAATGAAAAACTGTTTTTT.